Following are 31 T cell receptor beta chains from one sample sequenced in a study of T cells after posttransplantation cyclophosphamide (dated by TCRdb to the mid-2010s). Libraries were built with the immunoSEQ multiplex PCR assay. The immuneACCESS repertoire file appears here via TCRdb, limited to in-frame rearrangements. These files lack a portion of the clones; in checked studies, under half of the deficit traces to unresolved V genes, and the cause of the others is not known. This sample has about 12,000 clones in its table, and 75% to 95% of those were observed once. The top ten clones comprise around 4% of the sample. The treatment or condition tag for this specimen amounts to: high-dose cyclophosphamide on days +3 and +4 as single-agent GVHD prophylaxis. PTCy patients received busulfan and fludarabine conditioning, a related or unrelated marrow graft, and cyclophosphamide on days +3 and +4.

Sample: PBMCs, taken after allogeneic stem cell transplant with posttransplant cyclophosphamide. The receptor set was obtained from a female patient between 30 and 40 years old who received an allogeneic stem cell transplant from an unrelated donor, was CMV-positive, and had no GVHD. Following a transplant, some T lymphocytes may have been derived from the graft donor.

CDR3 nucleotide sequence: TGTGCCAGCAGCTCAAATGGACTAGATGAGCAGTTCTTC. It is translated as CASSSNGLDEQFF. The V and J genes are TRBV5-4 and TRBJ2-1, with TRBD2 identical over 7 bases. This CDR3 contains 13 residues. Germline V CDR1 and CDR2: SGHNT, YYREEE (reference sequence). V was pared by 3 bases and J by 8 bases, with 5 bases of the junction left unmatched.

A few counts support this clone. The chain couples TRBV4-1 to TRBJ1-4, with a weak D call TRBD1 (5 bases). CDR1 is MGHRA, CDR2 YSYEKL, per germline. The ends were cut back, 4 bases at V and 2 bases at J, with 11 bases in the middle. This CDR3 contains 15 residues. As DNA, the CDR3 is TGCGCCAGCAGCCCCCCGAGACAGACTAATGAAAAACTGTTTTTT. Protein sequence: CASSPPRQTNEKLFF.

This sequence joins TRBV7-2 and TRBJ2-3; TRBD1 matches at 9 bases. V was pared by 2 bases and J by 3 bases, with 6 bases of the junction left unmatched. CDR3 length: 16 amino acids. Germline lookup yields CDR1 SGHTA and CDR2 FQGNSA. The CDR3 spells CASSLRRDRATDTQYF. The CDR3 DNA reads TGTGCCAGCAGCTTACGTCGGGACAGGGCGACAGATACGCAGTATTTT.

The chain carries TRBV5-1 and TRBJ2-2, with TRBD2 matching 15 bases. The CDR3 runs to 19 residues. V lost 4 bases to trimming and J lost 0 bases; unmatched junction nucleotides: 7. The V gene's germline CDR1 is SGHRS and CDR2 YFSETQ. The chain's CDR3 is CASSRGLAGGYANTGELFF. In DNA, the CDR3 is TGCGCCAGCAGCCGGGGACTAGCGGGAGGCTACGCGAACACCGGGGAGCTGTTTTTT.

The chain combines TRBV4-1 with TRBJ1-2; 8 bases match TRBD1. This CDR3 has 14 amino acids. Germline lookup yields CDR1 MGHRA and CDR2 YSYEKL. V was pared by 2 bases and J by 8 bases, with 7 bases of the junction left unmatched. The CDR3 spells CASSQSTGDRGYTF. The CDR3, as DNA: TGCGCCAGCAGCCAATCGACAGGGGACCGAGGCTACACCTTC.

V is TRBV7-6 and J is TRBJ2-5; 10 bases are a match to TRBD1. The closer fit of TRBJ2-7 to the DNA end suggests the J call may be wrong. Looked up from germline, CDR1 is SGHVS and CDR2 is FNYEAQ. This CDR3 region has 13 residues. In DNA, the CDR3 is TGTGCCAGCAGCCAAGGACAGGGGGGCGAGCAGTACTTC. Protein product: CASSQGQGGEQYF.

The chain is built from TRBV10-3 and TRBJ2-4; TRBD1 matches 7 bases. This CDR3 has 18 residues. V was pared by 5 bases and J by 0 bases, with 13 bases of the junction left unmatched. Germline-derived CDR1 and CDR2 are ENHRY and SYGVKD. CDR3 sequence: CAISPGQTIFTAKNIQYF. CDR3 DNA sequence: TGTGCCATCAGTCCGGGACAGACTATATTCACAGCCAAAAACATTCAGTACTTC.

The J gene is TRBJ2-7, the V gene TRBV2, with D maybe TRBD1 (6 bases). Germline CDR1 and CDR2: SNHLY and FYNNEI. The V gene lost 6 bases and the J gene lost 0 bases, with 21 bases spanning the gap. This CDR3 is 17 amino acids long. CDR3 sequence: CASSLSRDTRGSYEQYF. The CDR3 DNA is TGTGCCAGCAGCCTATCCCGTGATACCAGGGGCTCCTACGAGCAGTACTTC.

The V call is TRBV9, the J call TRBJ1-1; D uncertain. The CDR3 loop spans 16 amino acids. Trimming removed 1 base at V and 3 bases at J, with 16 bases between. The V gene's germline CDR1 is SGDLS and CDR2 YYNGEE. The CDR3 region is CASSVFVGGRDTEAFF. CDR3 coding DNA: TGTGCCAGCAGCGTATTTGTCGGAGGGAGGGACACTGAAGCTTTCTTT.

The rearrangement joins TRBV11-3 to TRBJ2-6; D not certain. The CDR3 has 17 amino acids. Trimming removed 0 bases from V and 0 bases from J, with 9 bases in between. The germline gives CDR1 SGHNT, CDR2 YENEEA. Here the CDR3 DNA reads TGTGCCAGCAGCTTAGATCAGGCCGGCTCTGGGGCCAACGTCCTGACTTTC. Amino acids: CASSLDQAGSGANVLTF.

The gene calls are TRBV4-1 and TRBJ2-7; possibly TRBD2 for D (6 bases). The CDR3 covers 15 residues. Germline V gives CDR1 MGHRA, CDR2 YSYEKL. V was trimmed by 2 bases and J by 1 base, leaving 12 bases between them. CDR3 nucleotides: TGCGCCAGCAGCCAATGGAGGGATCCGTCCTACGAGCAGTACTTC. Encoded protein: CASSQWRDPSYEQYF.

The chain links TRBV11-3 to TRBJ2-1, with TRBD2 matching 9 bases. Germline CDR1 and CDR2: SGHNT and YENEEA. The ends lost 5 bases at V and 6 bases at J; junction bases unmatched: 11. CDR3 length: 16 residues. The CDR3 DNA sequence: TGTGCCAGCAGCAGATATAGCGGGAGCTCGGCCAATGAGCAGTTCTTC. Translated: CASSRYSGSSANEQFF. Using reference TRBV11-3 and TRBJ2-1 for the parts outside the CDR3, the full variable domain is EAGVVQSPRYKIIEKKQPVAFWCNPISGHNTLYWYLQNLGQGPELLIRYENEEAVDDSQLPKDRFSAERLKGVDSTLKIQPAELGDSAVYLCASSRYSGSSANEQFFGPGTRLTVL.

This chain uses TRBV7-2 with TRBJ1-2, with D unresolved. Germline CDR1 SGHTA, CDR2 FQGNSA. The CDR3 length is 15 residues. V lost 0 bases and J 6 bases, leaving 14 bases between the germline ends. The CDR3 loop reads CASSLASQVAHGYTF. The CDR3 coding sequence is TGTGCCAGCAGCTTAGCGTCGCAGGTGGCACATGGCTACACCTTC. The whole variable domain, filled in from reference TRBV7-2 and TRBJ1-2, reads GAGVSQSPSNKVTEKGKDVELRCDPISGHTALYWYRQSLGQGLEFLIYFQGNSAPDKSGLPSDRFSAERTGGSVSTLTIQRTQQEDSAVYLCASSLASQVAHGYTFGSGTRLTVV.

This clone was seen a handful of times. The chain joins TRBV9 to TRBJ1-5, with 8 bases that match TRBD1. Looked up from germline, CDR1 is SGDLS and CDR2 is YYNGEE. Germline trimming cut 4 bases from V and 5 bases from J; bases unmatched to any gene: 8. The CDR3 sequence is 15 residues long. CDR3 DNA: TGTGCCAGCAGCCCCCAGGGACAGGAGGATCAGCCCCAGCATTTT. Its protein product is CASSPQGQEDQPQHF.

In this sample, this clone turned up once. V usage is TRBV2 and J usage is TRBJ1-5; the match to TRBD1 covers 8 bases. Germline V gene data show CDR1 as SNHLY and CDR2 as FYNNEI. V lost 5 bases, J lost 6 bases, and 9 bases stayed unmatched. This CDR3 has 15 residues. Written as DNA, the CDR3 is TGTGCCAGCAGTTCCGACAGGGGAATGAGTCAGCCCCAGCATTTT. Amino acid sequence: CASSSDRGMSQPQHF. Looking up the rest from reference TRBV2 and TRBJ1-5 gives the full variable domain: EPEVTQTPSHQVTQMGQEVILRCVPISNHLYFYWYRQILGQKVEFLVSFYNNEISEKSEIFDDQFSVERPDGSNFTLKIRSTKLEDSAMYFCASSSDRGMSQPQHFGDGTRLSIL.

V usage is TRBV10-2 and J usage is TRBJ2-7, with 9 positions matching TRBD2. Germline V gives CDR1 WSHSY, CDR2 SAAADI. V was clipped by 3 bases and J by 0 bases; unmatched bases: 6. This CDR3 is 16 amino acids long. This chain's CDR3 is CASSDRSGSNSYEQYF. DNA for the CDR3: TGCGCCAGCAGTGATCGTAGCGGGAGTAACTCCTACGAGCAGTACTTC.

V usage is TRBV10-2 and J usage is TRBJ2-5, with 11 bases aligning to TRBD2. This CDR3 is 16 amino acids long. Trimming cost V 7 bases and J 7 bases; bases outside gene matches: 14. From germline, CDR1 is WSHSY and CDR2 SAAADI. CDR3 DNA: TGCGCCAGCAAGCTCGGGACTAGCGGTGGGGGACGGACCCAGTACTTC. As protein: CASKLGTSGGGRTQYF.

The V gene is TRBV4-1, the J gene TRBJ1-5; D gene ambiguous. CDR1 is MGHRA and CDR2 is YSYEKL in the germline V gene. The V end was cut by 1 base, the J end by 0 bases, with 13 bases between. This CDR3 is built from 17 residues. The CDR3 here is CASSQGDRRGSNQPQHF. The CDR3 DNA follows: TGCGCCAGCAGCCAAGGAGATAGACGGGGTAGCAATCAGCCCCAGCATTTT.

The CDR3 nucleotides read TGCGCCAGCAGCTCCGGGACTAGCGGGGCTCAAGAGACCCAGTACTTC. Its protein product is CASSSGTSGAQETQYF. The rearrangement joins TRBV5-1 to TRBJ2-5, with 13 bases aligning to TRBD2. Germline loops: CDR1 SGHRS, CDR2 YFSETQ. With V trimmed by 3 bases and J by 2 bases, 4 bases remained unmatched. The length of the CDR3 is 16 residues.

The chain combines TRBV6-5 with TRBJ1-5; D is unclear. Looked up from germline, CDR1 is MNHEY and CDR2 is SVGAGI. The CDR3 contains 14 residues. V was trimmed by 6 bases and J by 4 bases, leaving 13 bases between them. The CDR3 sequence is CASSLTRLNQPQHF. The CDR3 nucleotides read TGTGCCAGCAGCCTAACTCGACTAAATCAGCCCCAGCATTTT.

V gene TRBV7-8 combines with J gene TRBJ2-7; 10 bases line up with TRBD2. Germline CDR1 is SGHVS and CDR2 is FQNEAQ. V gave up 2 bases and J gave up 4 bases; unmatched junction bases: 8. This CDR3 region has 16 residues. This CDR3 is CASSLYRVAGGYEQYF. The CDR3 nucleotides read TGTGCCAGCAGCTTATATAGGGTAGCGGGAGGATACGAGCAGTACTTC.

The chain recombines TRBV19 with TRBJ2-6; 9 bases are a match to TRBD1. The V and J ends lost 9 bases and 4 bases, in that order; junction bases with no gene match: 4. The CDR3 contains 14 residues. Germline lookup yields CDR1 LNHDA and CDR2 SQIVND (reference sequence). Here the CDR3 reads CASGQGTGANVLTF. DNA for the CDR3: TGTGCCAGCGGACAGGGGACCGGGGCCAACGTCCTGACTTTC.

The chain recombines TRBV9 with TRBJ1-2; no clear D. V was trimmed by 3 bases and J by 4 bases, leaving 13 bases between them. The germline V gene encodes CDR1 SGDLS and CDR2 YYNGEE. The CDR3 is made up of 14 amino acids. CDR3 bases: TGTGCCAGCAGCGCCGCGATCGGGAGCTATGGCTACACCTTC. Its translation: CASSAAIGSYGYTF.

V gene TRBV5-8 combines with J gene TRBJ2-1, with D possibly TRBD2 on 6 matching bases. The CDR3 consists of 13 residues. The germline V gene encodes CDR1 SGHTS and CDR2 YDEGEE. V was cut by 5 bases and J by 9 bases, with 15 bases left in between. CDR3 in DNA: TGTGCCAGCAGAAAAAAAAGGGGAGGTGAGCAGTTCTTC. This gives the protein CASRKKRGGEQFF.

In DNA form, the CDR3 reads TGTGCCAGCAGCCGGCGGGGGGTTTACGAGCAGTACTTC. Translation gives CASSRRGVYEQYF. The chain recombines TRBV5-4 with TRBJ2-7, with 8 nucleotides matching TRBD2. This CDR3 has 13 amino acids. V lost 4 bases, J lost 4 bases, and 4 bases stayed unmatched. Per the germline V gene, CDR1 is SGHNT and CDR2 is YYREEE (reference sequence).

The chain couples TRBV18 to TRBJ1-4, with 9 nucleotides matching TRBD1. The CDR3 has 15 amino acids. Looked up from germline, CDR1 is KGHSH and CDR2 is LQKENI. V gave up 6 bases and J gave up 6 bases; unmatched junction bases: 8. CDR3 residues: CASSIRRDRDEKLFF. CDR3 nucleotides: TGTGCCAGCTCCATCCGCCGGGACAGGGATGAAAAACTGTTTTTT.

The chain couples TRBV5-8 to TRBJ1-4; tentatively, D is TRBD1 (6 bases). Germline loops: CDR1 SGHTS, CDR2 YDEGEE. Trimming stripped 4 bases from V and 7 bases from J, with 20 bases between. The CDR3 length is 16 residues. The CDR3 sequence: CASSRGGGPSTEKLFF. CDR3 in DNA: TGTGCCAGCAGCCGAGGGGGGGGACCTTCAACTGAAAAACTGTTTTTT.

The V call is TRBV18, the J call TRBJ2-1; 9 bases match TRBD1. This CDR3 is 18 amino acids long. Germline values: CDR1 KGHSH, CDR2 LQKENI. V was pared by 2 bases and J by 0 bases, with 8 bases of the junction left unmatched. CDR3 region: CASSPKIRTGASYNEQFF. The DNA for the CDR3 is TGTGCCAGCTCACCAAAAATAAGGACAGGGGCCTCCTACAATGAGCAGTTCTTC.

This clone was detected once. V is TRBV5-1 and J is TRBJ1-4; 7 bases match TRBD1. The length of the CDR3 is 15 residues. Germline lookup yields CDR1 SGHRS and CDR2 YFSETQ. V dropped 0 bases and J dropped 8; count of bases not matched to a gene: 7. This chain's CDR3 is CASSLVTGAEEKLFF. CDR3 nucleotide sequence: TGCGCCAGCAGCTTGGTTACAGGGGCGGAGGAAAAACTGTTTTTT.

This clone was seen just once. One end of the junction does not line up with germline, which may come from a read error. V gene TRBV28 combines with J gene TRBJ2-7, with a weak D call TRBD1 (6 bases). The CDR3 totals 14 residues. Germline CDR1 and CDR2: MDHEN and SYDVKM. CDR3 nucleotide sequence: TGTGCCAGCAGTTCCCCGACCGGACAGCCCCCGGTTCGCTTC. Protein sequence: CASSSPTGQPPVRF.

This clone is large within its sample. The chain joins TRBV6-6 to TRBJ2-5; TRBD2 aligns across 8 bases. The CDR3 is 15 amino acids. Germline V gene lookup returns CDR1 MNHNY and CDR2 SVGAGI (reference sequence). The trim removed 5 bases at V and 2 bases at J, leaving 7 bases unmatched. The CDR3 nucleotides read TGTGCCAGCAGTAACCAAGCGGGGGTACAAGAGACCCAGTACTTC. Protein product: CASSNQAGVQETQYF.